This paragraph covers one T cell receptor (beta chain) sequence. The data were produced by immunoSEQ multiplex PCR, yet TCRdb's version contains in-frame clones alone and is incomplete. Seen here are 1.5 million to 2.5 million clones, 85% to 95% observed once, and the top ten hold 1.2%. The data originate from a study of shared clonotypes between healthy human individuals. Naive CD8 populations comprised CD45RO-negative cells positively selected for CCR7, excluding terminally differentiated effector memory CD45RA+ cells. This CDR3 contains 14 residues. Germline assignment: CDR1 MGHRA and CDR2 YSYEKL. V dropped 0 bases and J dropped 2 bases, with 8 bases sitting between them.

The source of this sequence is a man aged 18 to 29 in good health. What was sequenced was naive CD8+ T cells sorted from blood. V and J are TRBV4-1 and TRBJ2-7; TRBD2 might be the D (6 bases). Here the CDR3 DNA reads TGCGCCAGCAGCCAAGAACGGACTACCTACGAGCAGTACTTC. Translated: CASSQERTTYEQYF.